The 15 T cell receptor beta chains below all came from one sample that was sequenced in a study of blood T cell repertoires in COVID-19 (TCRdb year 2020). The library was produced with the immunoSEQ multiplex PCR assay. Here the immuneACCESS table is served through TCRdb, limited to in-frame sequences with V and J called. Missing clones are a known gap in these copies; in checked studies unresolved V genes cover under half, and the rest lacks a known reason. Within this sample are around 400,000 clones, with about 90% of them counted one time only. In total, the top ten clones hold about 2.3% of the sample. Source material: peripheral blood. Every receptor here comes from an older woman with COVID-19, enrolled during active disease.

The J gene is TRBJ2-7, the V gene TRBV28; possibly TRBD2 for D (5 bases). Germline CDR1 MDHEN, CDR2 SYDVKM. The CDR3 sequence is 13 residues long. V gave up 4 bases and J gave up 2 bases, with 9 bases separating them. The CDR3 spells CASSSSGPYEQYF. As DNA, the CDR3 is TGTGCCAGCAGTTCCAGCGGACCCTACGAGCAGTACTTC.

In this sample, this clone turned up once. This rearrangement joins TRBV2 to TRBJ1-3; tentatively, D is TRBD1 (5 bases). In germline, CDR1 is SNHLY, CDR2 FYNNEI. Trimming stripped 3 bases from V and 0 bases from J, with 15 bases between. The CDR3 consists of 17 residues. CDR3 protein: CASSDTGGVSSGNTIYF. The CDR3 DNA follows: TGTGCCAGCAGTGATACCGGGGGGGTTAGCTCTGGAAACACCATATATTTT.

CDR3 in amino acids: CASSYSKGVPYEQYF. Here the CDR3 DNA reads TGTGCCAGCAGTTACTCGAAGGGGGTTCCCTACGAGCAGTACTTC. This chain uses TRBV6-6 with TRBJ2-7; a weak D match, TRBD1 (6 bases). This CDR3 region has 15 residues. Germline V CDR1 and CDR2: MNHNY, SVGAGI (reference sequence). V lost 0 bases, J lost 2 bases, and 11 bases lay in between.

This chain connects TRBV16 to TRBJ1-5; 7 nucleotides match TRBD1. The V gene end was trimmed by 4 bases and the J gene end by 1 base; junction bases not matched to a gene: 4. Germline CDR1 and CDR2: KGHSY and FQNENV. This CDR3 is 15 amino acids long. As DNA, the CDR3 is TGTGCCAGCAGCCCAGGGGGACTGAGCAATCAGCCCCAGCATTTT. Encoded protein: CASSPGGLSNQPQHF.

CDR3 sequence reads: CASSQDQAGGWVREKLFF. The CDR3 bases are TGCGCCAGCAGCCAAGATCAGGCAGGGGGCTGGGTCCGTGAAAAACTGTTTTTT. This sequence joins TRBV4-1 and TRBJ1-4; TRBD1 matches 8 bases. Germline CDR1 and CDR2: MGHRA and YSYEKL. The CDR3 extends over 18 amino acids. After removal of 0 bases from V and 7 bases from J, the junction contained 13 bases not matched to a gene.

Here the CDR3 DNA reads TGTGCCAGCAGAAGTACAGGGAATGATGGCTACACCTTC. It is translated as CASRSTGNDGYTF. The V call is TRBV6-5, the J call TRBJ1-2, with D maybe TRBD1 (6 bases). Trimming stripped 6 bases from V and 6 bases from J, with 14 bases between. This CDR3 has 13 residues. Germline loops: CDR1 MNHEY, CDR2 SVGAGI.

The chain couples TRBV21-1 to TRBJ1-6; the table assigns TRBD1, which was not confirmed against the DNA. TRBV21-1 corresponds to a pseudogene. This CDR3 contains 14 residues. This CDR3 is CASSSKGARSPLHF. For the CDR3, the DNA is TGTGCCAGCAGCAGCAAGGGGGCGAGGTCACCCCTCCACTTT.

The chain uses TRBV19 and TRBJ2-7; D not certain. The germline gives CDR1 LNHDA, CDR2 SQIVND (reference sequence). The CDR3 runs 15 residues. V dropped 3 bases and J dropped 3 bases, with 15 bases sitting between them. This CDR3 is CASSISGSTFYEQYF. CDR3 DNA sequence: TGTGCCAGTAGTATTTCCGGGTCCACCTTCTACGAGCAGTACTTC.

The genes are TRBV19 and TRBJ1-1; 10 bases line up with TRBD1. The junction had 12 bases not matched to a gene; V was cut back by 8 bases and J by 3 bases. Germline V lookup: CDR1 LNHDA, CDR2 SQIVND (reference sequence). The CDR3 spans 16 residues. For the CDR3, the DNA is TGTGCCAGTTATCGTCCAAGGGGACAGGGGTACACTGAAGCTTTCTTT. Translated: CASYRPRGQGYTEAFF.

V is TRBV10-3 and J is TRBJ1-2; D perhaps matches TRBD1 (6 bases). The CDR3 length is 15 residues. The V end lost 6 bases, the J end lost 3 bases, and 17 bases lay between the germline ends. Germline V gene lookup returns CDR1 ENHRY and CDR2 SYGVKD. The CDR3: CAISDDRIGDYGYTF. The DNA of the CDR3 is TGTGCCATCAGCGATGACAGGATAGGTGACTATGGCTACACCTTC.

This clone has a handful of counts. The chain combines TRBV5-1 with TRBJ2-5; 14 positions agree with TRBD2. Germline lookup yields CDR1 SGHRS and CDR2 YFSETQ. This CDR3 spans 16 amino acids. J was trimmed by 1 base and V by 3 bases; bases with no gene match: 2. The CDR3, as DNA: TGCGCCAGCAGCTGGGGGACTAGCGGGGGCCAAGAGACCCAGTACTTC. Its protein is CASSWGTSGGQETQYF.

This chain connects TRBV5-1 to TRBJ1-2, with D unclear. This CDR3 has 14 residues. Trimming took 3 bases from V and 4 from J, leaving 13 bases between them. Germline V gene lookup returns CDR1 SGHRS and CDR2 YFSETQ. CDR3: CASSSSGKPYGYTF. Written as DNA, the CDR3 is TGCGCCAGCAGCTCGAGCGGGAAGCCCTATGGCTACACCTTC.

The rearrangement joins TRBV9 to TRBJ2-5; 9 nucleotides match TRBD1. The CDR3 totals 13 residues. CDR1 is SGDLS and CDR2 is YYNGEE in the germline V gene. J was trimmed by 4 bases and V by 7 bases; bases with no gene match: 5. The CDR3 bases are TGTGCCAGCTCGACAGGGGGTACAGAGACCCAGTACTTC. It yields the protein CASSTGGTETQYF.

V is TRBV20-1 and J is TRBJ1-4; no clear D. There are 14 residues in the CDR3. The V gene lost 3 bases and the J gene lost 5 bases, with 13 bases spanning the gap. Germline assignment: CDR1 DFQATT and CDR2 SNEGSKA (reference sequence). The CDR3: CSASRGVPNEKLFF. The DNA of the CDR3 is TGCAGTGCTAGTCGTGGAGTACCAAATGAAAAACTGTTTTTT.

The gene calls are TRBV5-1 and TRBJ1-2, with 8 nucleotides matching TRBD1. The V gene's germline CDR1 is SGHRS and CDR2 YFSETQ. V shed 0 bases, J shed 2 bases, and the junction held 0 bases outside the gene matches. The CDR3 runs 14 residues. For the CDR3, the DNA is TGCGCCAGCAGCTTGGACAGGGGGAACTATGGCTACACCTTC. It codes for CASSLDRGNYGYTF.